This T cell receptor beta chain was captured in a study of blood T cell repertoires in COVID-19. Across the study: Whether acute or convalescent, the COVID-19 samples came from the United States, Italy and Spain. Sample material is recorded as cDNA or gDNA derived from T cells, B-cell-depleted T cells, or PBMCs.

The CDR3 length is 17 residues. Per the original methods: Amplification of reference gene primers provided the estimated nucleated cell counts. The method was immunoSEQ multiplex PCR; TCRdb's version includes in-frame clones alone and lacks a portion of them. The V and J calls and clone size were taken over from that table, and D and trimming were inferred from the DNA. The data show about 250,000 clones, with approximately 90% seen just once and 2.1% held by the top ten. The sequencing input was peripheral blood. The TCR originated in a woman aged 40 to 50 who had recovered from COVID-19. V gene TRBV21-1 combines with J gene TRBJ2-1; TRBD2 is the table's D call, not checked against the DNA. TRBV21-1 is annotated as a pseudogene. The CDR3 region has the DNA TGTGCCAGCAGCAAAGGTAGGAACGGGGTAGGTAAGAATGAGCAGTTCTTC. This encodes CASSKGRNGVGKNEQFF.